The rows below give T cell receptor beta chains drawn from one sample of a study of cytotoxic CD8 clonotypes in ibrutinib-treated CLL. The assay was immunoSEQ multiplex PCR, and TCRdb's table has in-frame clones only and misses some. The profile shows approximately 74,000 clones, more than 70% of them singletons. This material consisted of PBMCs, taken at disease progression, from a patient treated with ibrutinib. The receptors derive from a human donor with chronic lymphocytic leukemia. The CDR3 runs from the conserved cysteine through the conserved F or W. The order of the fields is J gene, clone size, V gene, D gene, CDR3 DNA, CDR3 protein. D genes are given only for firm matches. Size tells how often a clone was seen (once, few, many) or the class of an expanded clone, and some rows leave it out.

TRBJ1-2,NA,TRBV30,NA,TGTGCCTGGACTTTAGGTTGGGATATGAATGGCTACACCTTC,CAWTLGWDMNGYTF
TRBJ1-1,NA,TRBV4-1,TRBD1,TGCGCCAGCAGCCAGAGACAGGGTGGTACTGAAGCTTTCTTT,CASSQRQGGTEAFF
TRBJ1-2,NA,TRBV28,TRBD1,TGTGCCAGCTCAACCTATAGAGGGGGCAAGAGCTACACCTTC,CASSTYRGGKSYTF
TRBJ2-1,few,TRBV6-1,TRBD1,TGTGCCAGCAGTGAACTCGGACAGGGGAAGGATGAGCAGTTCTTC,CASSELGQGKDEQFF
TRBJ1-1,once,TRBV10-1,NA,TGCGCCAGCAGTTACTACAGGGAGCTGAACACTGAAGCTTTCTTT,CASSYYRELNTEAFF
TRBJ1-4,once,TRBV27,TRBD1,TGTGCCAGCAGTTCCGGACAGGCGACTGAAAAACTGTTTTTT,CASSSGQATEKLFF
TRBJ1-4,NA,TRBV5-1,NA,TGCGCCAGCAGCTCGGACAGCCAAAATGAAAAACTGTTTTTT,CASSSDSQNEKLFF
TRBJ2-7,NA,TRBV27,TRBD1,TGTGCCAGCAGGGGTAGACAGGGCCACGAGCAGTACTTC,CASRGRQGHEQYF
TRBJ2-5,NA,TRBV7-9,NA,TGTGCCAGCAGCTTATTGGCAGGGGAAGAGACCCAGTACTTC,CASSLLAGEETQYF
TRBJ1-6,few,TRBV10-2,NA,TGCGCCAGCAGTTCAGGGCTGAATTCACCCCTCCACTTT,CASSSGLNSPLHF
TRBJ2-1,NA,TRBV11-2,NA,TGTGCCAGCAGCTTCCGCAGGGAGCACAATGAGCAGTTCTTC,CASSFRREHNEQFF
TRBJ2-1,once,TRBV10-2,NA,TGCGCCAGCAGTGAGTCCGGGATATCCAATGAGCAGTTCTTC,CASSESGISNEQFF
TRBJ2-7,NA,TRBV18,NA,TGTGCCAGCTCACCACCGGGGGCCGAGCAGTACTTC,CASSPPGAEQYF
TRBJ2-5,NA,TRBV19,NA,TGTGCCAGTAGTATCCTCCGGCAAGAGACCCAGTACTTC,CASSILRQETQYF
TRBJ1-2,NA,TRBV18,NA,TGTGCCAGCTCACCAGTCGTCACTCCTAACTATGGCTACACCTTC,CASSPVVTPNYGYTF
TRBJ2-2,NA,TRBV2,NA,TGTGCCAGCAGTGTGCAGGGGTTAAGAGCCGGGGAGCTGTTTTTT,CASSVQGLRAGELFF
TRBJ1-2,few,TRBV13,TRBD1,TGTGCCAGCAGCTGGAGACAGGGCGATGGCTACACCTTC,CASSWRQGDGYTF
TRBJ1-2,NA,TRBV27,NA,TGTGCCAGCAGTGAGGGGGGCTATGGCTACACCTTC,CASSEGGYGYTF
TRBJ2-3,NA,TRBV2,TRBD2,TGTGCCAGCAGTGAACGAGCGGGGGTTAGCACAGATACGCAGTATTTT,CASSERAGVSTDTQYF
TRBJ2-5,NA,TRBV5-1,TRBD2,TGCGCCAGCAGCTTGGGGCTAGCGGGAGGGCCGGGGGAAGAGACCCAGTACTTC,CASSLGLAGGPGEETQYF
TRBJ2-5,once,TRBV6-5,NA,TGTGCCAGCAGTTCCTTAGAGACCCAGTACTTC,CASSSLETQYF
TRBJ1-6,NA,TRBV27,NA,TGTGCCAGCAGTTTTATCGGGTCACCCCTCCACTTT,CASSFIGSPLHF
TRBJ2-7,NA,TRBV14,NA,TGTGCCAGCAGCCAAGGACTAGTTCACGAGCAGTACTTC,CASSQGLVHEQYF
TRBJ2-7,NA,TRBV5-1,NA,TGCGCCAGCCGGGCCTGGCTGACCTACGAGCAGTACTTC,CASRAWLTYEQYF